Following are 19 T cell receptor beta chains from one sample sequenced in a study of T cell responses to AZD1222 COVID-19 vaccine. Sequenced by immunoSEQ multiplex PCR; TCRdb stores in-frame clones only, minus some. The sample holds some 30,000 clones, about nine tenths seen once. The material was peripheral blood, obtained on day 0 of AZD1222 vaccination. These TCRs come from an adult in good health.

V is TRBV7-2 and J is TRBJ1-3, with D maybe TRBD1 (6 bases). From germline, CDR1 is SGHTA and CDR2 FQGNSA. Trimming pared 2 bases from V and 4 bases from J, leaving 12 bases between. The CDR3 length is 15 residues. The CDR3 nucleotides are TGTGCCAGCAGCTTACGGGGGGCCCTAGGAAACACCATATATTTT. Translating it yields CASSLRGALGNTIYF.

The chain joins TRBV27 to TRBJ1-1; D possibly corresponds to TRBD1 (5 bases). The V end lost 7 bases, the J end lost 1 base, and 13 bases lay between the germline ends. From germline, CDR1 is MNHEY and CDR2 SMNVEV (reference sequence). This CDR3 contains 14 residues. In nucleotides, the CDR3 is TGTGCCAGCACCTTGGACACCTCGAACACTGAAGCTTTCTTT. It yields the protein CASTLDTSNTEAFF.

The CDR3 nucleotides read TGTGCCAGTCTTGGGACAGGGGGCTTCACAGATACGCAGTATTTT. It is translated as CASLGTGGFTDTQYF. The V and J genes are TRBV6-6 and TRBJ2-3, with 12 nucleotides matching TRBD1. Germline values: CDR1 MNHNY, CDR2 SVGAGI (reference sequence). J lost 2 bases, V lost 9 bases, and 6 bases had no gene match. CDR3 length: 15 residues.

A note on this clone: This sample also contains other DNA sequences that code for the same CDR3. This chain joins TRBV14 and TRBJ1-4; the D is unclear. V shed 1 base and J shed 8 bases, with 11 bases lying between them. Germline values: CDR1 SGHDN, CDR2 FVKESK. The length of the CDR3 is 14 residues. CDR3 nucleotides: TGTGCCAGCAGCCAAGGCTCAGGAGGGGAAAAACTGTTTTTT. Translation: CASSQGSGGEKLFF.

This chain joins TRBV10-3 and TRBJ1-4; 7 bases line up with TRBD1. V was pared by 4 bases and J by 0 bases, with 2 bases of the junction left unmatched. CDR1 ENHRY and CDR2 SYGVKD come from the germline V gene. CDR3 size: 15 residues. The CDR3 DNA is TGTGCCATCAGTGCTGGGACAGCAACTAATGAAAAACTGTTTTTT. Translation gives CAISAGTATNEKLFF.

The chain combines TRBV7-8 with TRBJ2-5; 7 bases line up with TRBD2. CDR1 SGHVS and CDR2 FQNEAQ come from the germline V gene. CDR3 length equals 12 residues. The V and J ends lost 5 bases and 5 bases, in that order; junction bases with no gene match: 2. CDR3 sequence (DNA): TGTGCCAGCAGCAAACTAGCGGAGACCCAGTACTTC. Amino acid sequence: CASSKLAETQYF.

This rearrangement joins TRBV7-2 to TRBJ1-1; D is uncertain. Trimming took off 5 bases at V and 9 bases at J, with 10 bases between the two ends. Germline CDR1 and CDR2: SGHTA and FQGNSA. The CDR3 has 11 residues. The CDR3 reads CASSPGMKAFF. In DNA form, the CDR3 reads TGTGCCAGCAGCCCGGGGATGAAAGCTTTCTTT.

The chain uses TRBV29-1 and TRBJ2-1, with 8 bases that match TRBD2. The CDR3 is made up of 16 amino acids. The V segment lost 4 bases and the J segment 0 bases; nucleotides outside the gene matches: 8. Germline loops: CDR1 SQVTM, CDR2 ANQGSEA. Here the CDR3 DNA reads TGCAGCGTTGTAGGGACTAGATCTTCCTCCTACAATGAGCAGTTCTTC. Protein: CSVVGTRSSSYNEQFF.

This clone was seen a single time. The chain has TRBV30 and TRBJ2-1; D is possibly TRBD2 (6 bases). Trimming pared 5 bases from V and 10 bases from J, leaving 15 bases between. Germline CDR1 reads GTSNPN; CDR2 reads SVGIG (reference sequence). This CDR3 has 12 residues. Here the CDR3 reads CAWGDSLGEQFF. As DNA, the CDR3 is TGTGCCTGGGGGGACTCCCTCGGGGAGCAGTTCTTC.

V is TRBV7-9 and J is TRBJ2-7; D is unresolved. The CDR3 covers 15 residues. Germline V lookup: CDR1 SEHNR, CDR2 FQNEAQ (reference sequence). Trimming took 3 bases from V and 3 from J, leaving 15 bases between them. CDR3 in amino acids: CASSLGLLGRYEQYF. The CDR3 region has the DNA TGTGCCAGCAGCTTGGGCTTATTAGGGCGCTACGAGCAGTACTTC.

The rearrangement uses TRBV6-4 and TRBJ1-2; 7 bases are a match to TRBD1. V lost 6 bases and J lost 2; bases outside the gene matches: 9. The CDR3 runs 15 residues. Germline V gives CDR1 MRHNA, CDR2 SNTAGT. In DNA, the CDR3 is TGTGCCAGCAGCGCATCTGACAGGGCCAACTATGGCTACACCTTC. It yields the protein CASSASDRANYGYTF.

This rearrangement joins TRBV30 to TRBJ1-3, with a weak D call TRBD1 (6 bases). CDR1 is GTSNPN and CDR2 is SVGIG in the germline V gene (reference sequence). V lost 0 bases to trimming and J lost 4 bases, with 10 bases between them. The CDR3 is made up of 14 amino acids. The CDR3 bases are TGTGCCTGGAGTGTAAGGGGGAGCGGAAACACCATATATTTT. Encoded protein: CAWSVRGSGNTIYF.

The chain recombines TRBV4-2 with TRBJ1-2; no clear D gene. This CDR3 spans 15 amino acids. V was pared by 4 bases and J by 3 bases, with 15 bases between. Germline-derived CDR1 and CDR2 are LGHNA and YNFKEQ. The CDR3 sequence is CASSLRPGPDYGYTF. CDR3 nucleotide sequence: TGTGCCAGCAGCCTTCGACCCGGGCCGGACTATGGCTACACCTTC.

This clone showed up just once. The chain carries TRBV3-1 (or the pseudogene TRBV3-2) and TRBJ1-4, with 8 bases aligning to TRBD1. V lost 4 bases to trimming and J lost 5 bases; unmatched junction nucleotides: 6. The CDR3 has 15 amino acids. Germline V gene lookup returns CDR1 LGHDT and CDR2 YNNKEL (reference sequence). CDR3 nucleotides: TGTGCCAGCAGCCCAAGGACAGGGCGCAATGAAAAACTGTTTTTT. Its translation: CASSPRTGRNEKLFF.

The V call is TRBV5-1, the J call TRBJ1-2; weak D call: TRBD1 (5 bases). CDR3 length equals 12 residues. CDR1 and CDR2 (germline): SGHRS, YFSETQ. V was pared by 4 bases and J by 7 bases, with 11 bases between. CDR3 in DNA: TGCGCCAGCAGCCAGGGTTTCGCTGGCTACACCTTC. Translated: CASSQGFAGYTF.

This sequence joins TRBV6-2 or TRBV6-3 and TRBJ2-3, with 8 bases matching TRBD2. Germline values: CDR1 MNHEY, CDR2 SVGEGT. This CDR3 region has 14 residues. V lost 5 bases to trimming and J lost 1 base; unmatched junction nucleotides: 2. The DNA of the CDR3 is TGTGCCAGCAGTAGAGCGGGGGGCACAGATACGCAGTATTTT. It translates to CASSRAGGTDTQYF.

The rearrangement links TRBV27 to TRBJ2-1; TRBD1 might be the D (6 bases). Germline CDR1 MNHEY, CDR2 SMNVEV (reference sequence). CDR3 size: 16 residues. Trimming took 5 bases from V and 0 from J, leaving 14 bases between them. Here the CDR3 reads CASSRTALSSYNEQFF. CDR3 nucleotide sequence: TGTGCCAGCAGTAGGACAGCTCTCAGCTCCTACAATGAGCAGTTCTTC.

The rearrangement joins TRBV19 to TRBJ2-5; 11 nucleotides agree with TRBD2. V lost 4 bases to trimming and J lost 5 bases; unmatched junction nucleotides: 3. Germline V gene lookup returns CDR1 LNHDA and CDR2 SQIVND (reference sequence). This CDR3 spans 14 amino acids. The CDR3 DNA is TGTGCCAGTAGTAGGACTAGCGGGCTGGAGACCCAGTACTTC. This encodes CASSRTSGLETQYF.

CDR3 sequence reads: CASSLTGGNTIYF. The CDR3 bases are TGCGCCAGCAGCCTCACGGGGGGAAACACCATATATTTT. The rearrangement uses TRBV4-1 and TRBJ1-3; D unresolved. V was clipped by 4 bases and J by 4 bases, with 8 bases between them. The CDR3 contains 13 residues. CDR1 is MGHRA and CDR2 is YSYEKL in the germline V gene.